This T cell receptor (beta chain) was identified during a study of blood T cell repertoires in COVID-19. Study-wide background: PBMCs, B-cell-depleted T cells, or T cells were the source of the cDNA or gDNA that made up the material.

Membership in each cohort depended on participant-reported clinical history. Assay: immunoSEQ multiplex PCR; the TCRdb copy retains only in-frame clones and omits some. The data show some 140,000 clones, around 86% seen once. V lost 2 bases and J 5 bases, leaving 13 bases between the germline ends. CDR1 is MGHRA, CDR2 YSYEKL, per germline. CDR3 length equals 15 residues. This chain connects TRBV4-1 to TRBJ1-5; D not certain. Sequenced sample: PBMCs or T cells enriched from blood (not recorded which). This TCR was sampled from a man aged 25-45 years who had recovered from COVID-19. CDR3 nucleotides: TGCGCCAGCAGCCAATTAGAGGGTGGTGATCAGCCCCAGCATTTT. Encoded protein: CASSQLEGGDQPQHF.